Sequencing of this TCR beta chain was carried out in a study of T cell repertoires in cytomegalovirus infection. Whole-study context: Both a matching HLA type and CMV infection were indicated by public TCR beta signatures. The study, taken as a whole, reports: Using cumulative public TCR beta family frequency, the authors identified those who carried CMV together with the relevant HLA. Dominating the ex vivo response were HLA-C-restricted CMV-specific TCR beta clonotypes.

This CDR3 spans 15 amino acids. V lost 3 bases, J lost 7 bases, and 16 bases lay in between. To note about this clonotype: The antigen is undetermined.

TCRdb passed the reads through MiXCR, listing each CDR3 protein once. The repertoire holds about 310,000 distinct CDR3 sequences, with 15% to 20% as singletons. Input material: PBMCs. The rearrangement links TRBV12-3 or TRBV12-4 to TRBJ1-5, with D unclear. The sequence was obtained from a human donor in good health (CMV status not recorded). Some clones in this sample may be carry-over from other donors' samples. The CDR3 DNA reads TGTGCCAGCAGTTTCCTCGGAAGTATCGACCAGCCCCAGCATTTT. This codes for CASSFLGSIDQPQHF.